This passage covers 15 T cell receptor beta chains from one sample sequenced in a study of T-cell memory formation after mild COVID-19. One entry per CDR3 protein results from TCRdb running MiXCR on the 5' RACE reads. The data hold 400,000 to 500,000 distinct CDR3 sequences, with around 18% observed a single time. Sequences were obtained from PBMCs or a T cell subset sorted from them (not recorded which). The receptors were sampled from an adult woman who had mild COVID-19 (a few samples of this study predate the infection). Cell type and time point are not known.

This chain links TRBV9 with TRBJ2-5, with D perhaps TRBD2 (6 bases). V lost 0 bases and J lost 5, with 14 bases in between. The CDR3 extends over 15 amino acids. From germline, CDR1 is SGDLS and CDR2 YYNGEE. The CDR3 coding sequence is TGTGCCAGCAGCGTAGAGAGGACCGGAGGGGAGACCCAGTACTTC. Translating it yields CASSVERTGGETQYF.

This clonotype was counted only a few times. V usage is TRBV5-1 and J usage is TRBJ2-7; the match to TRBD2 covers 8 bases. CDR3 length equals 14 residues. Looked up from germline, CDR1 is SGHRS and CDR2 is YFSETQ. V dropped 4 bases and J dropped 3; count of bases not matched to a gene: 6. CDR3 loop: CASSPGLDYYEQYF. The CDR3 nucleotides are TGCGCCAGCAGCCCGGGACTAGACTACTACGAGCAGTACTTC.

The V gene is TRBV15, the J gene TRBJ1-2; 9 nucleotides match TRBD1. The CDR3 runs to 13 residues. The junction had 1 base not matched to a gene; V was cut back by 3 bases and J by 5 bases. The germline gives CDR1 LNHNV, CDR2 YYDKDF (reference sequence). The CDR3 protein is CATSRGTGYGYTF. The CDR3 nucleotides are TGTGCCACCAGCAGGGGGACAGGGTATGGCTACACCTTC.

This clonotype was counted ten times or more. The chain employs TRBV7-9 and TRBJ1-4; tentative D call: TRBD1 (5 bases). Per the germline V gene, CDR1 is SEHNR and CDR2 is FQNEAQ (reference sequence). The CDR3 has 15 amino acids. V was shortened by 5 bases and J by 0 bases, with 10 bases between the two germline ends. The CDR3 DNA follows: TGTGCCAGCAGCATCCGACAGACAACTAATGAAAAACTGTTTTTT. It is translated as CASSIRQTTNEKLFF.

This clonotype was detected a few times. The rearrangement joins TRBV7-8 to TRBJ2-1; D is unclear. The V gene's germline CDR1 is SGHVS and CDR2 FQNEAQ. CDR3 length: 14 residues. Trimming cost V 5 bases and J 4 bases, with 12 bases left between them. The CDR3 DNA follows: TGTGCCAGCAGCCCTTTTATATCATACAATGAGCAGTTCTTC. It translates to CASSPFISYNEQFF. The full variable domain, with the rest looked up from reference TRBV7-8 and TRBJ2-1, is GAGVSQSPRYKVAKRGQDVALRCDPISGHVSLFWYQQALGQGPEFLTYFQNEAQLDKSGLPSDRFFAERPEGSVSTLKIQRTQQEDSAVYLCASSPFISYNEQFFGPGTRLTVL.

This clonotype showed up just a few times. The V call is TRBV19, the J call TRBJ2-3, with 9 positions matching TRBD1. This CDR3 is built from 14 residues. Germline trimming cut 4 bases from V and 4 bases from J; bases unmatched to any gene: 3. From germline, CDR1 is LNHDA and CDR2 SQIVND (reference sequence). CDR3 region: CASSTGQGADTQYF. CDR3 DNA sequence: TGTGCCAGTAGTACGGGACAGGGCGCAGATACGCAGTATTTT.

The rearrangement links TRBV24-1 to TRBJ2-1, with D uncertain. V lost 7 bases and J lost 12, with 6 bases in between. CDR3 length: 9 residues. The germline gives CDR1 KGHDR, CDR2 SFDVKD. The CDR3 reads CATSDLQFF. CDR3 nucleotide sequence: TGTGCCACCAGCGACCTGCAGTTCTTC.

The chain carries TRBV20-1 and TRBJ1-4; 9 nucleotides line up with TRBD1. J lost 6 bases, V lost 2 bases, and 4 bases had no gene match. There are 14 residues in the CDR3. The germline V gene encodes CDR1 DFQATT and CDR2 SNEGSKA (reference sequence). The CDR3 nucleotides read TGCAGTGCTAGACTGGGACAGGGCGATGAAAAACTGTTTTTT. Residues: CSARLGQGDEKLFF.

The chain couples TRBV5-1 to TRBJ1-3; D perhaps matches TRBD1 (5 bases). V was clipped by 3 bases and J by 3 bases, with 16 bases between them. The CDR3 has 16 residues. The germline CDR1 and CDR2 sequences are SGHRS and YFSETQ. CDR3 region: CASSSAVGTDGNTIYF. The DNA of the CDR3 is TGCGCCAGCAGCTCGGCAGTAGGGACGGATGGAAACACCATATATTTT.

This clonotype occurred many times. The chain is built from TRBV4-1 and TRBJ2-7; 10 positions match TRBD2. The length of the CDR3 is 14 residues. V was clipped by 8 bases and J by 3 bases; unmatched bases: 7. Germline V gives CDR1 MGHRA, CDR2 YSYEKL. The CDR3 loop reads CASRGLAFNYEQYF. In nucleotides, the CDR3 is TGCGCCAGCCGGGGACTAGCGTTCAACTACGAGCAGTACTTC.

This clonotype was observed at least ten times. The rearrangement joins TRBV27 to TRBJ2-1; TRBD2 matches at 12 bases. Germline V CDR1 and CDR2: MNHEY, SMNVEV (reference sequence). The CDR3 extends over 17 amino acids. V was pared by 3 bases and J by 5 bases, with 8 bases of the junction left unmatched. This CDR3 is CASSLGLAGGSNNEQFF. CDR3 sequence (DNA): TGTGCCAGCAGTTTGGGGCTAGCGGGAGGGTCGAACAATGAGCAGTTCTTC.

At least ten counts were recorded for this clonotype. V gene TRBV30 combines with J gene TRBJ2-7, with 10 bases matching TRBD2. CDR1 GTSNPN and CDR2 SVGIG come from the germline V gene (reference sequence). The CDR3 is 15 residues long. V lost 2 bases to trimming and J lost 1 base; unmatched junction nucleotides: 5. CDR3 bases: TGTGCCTGGAGTAACGGACTAGCGGTATCCTACGAGCAGTACTTC. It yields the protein CAWSNGLAVSYEQYF.

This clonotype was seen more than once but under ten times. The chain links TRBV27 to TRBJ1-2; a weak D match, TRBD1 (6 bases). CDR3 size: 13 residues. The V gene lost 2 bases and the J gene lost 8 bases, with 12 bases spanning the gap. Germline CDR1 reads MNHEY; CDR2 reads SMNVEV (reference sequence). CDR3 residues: CASSLQGLRGYTF. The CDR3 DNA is TGTGCCAGCAGTTTACAGGGGTTGCGGGGCTACACCTTC.

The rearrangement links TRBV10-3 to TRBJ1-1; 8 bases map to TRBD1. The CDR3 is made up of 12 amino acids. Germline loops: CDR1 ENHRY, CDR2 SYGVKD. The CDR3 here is CASSIGQGEAFF. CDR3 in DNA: TGTGCAAGCAGCATCGGACAGGGTGAAGCTTTCTTT.

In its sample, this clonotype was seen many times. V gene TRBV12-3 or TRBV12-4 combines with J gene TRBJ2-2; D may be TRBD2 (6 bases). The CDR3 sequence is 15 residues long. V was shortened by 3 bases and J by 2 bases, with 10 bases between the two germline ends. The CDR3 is CASSFRGSNTGELFF. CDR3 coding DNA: TGTGCCAGCAGTTTCCGGGGGTCCAACACCGGGGAGCTGTTTTTT.